The entry below describes one TCR beta chain. Ages ranged from 18 to 89 years, with residence in around 24 US areas. V lost 5 bases and J lost 5, with 12 bases in between. CDR3 length: 13 amino acids. Per germline, CDR1 SGHTA and CDR2 FQGNSA. The data stem from a study of blood T cell repertoires in COVID-19. On the study more broadly: The cDNA or gDNA used as material had been derived from T cells, B-cell-depleted T cells, or PBMCs.

Sequencing used immunoSEQ multiplex PCR; TCRdb keeps in-frame clones, though not all of them. Of over 150,000 clones listed, 87% were seen once; the top ten hold approximately 2.1%. The sequence was collected from a woman aged 30 to 39 who had recovered from COVID-19. This sequence joins TRBV7-2 and TRBJ1-2, with a possible D match to TRBD1 (6 bases). The sequencing sample was made of PBMCs or T cells enriched from blood (not recorded which). The CDR3 sequence is CASSPGTYYGYTF. The CDR3 bases are TGTGCCAGCAGCCCCGGGACATATTATGGCTACACCTTC.